These 9 T cell receptor delta chains were sequenced from one sample in a study of gamma-delta chains in newborns, infants, children. TCRdb reanalyzed the reads using CATT. The sample has about 2,300 delta-chain clones; over 5.5% are singletons. Specimen: blood. These receptors all stem from a child who was a newborn, infant or young child, either healthy, febrile or measles-vaccinated (not recorded which).

Within the sample, this clone is medium-sized (0.01 to 0.1%). This may arise from a read error, as a much more abundant clone is one base away. The gene calls are TRDV2 and TRDJ3; TRDD3 matches 12 bases. The CDR3 spans 19 residues. The V gene's germline CDR1 is GEAIGNYY and CDR2 EKD. CDR3 bases: TGTGCCTGTGACGGACTGGGGGATACCAGCTCCTGGGACACCCGAAAGATGTTTTTC. It translates to CACDGLGDTSSWDTRKMFF.

With regard to this clone: A far larger clone is only one base removed, so a read error is likely. Within the sample, other DNA sequences also encode this same CDR3. The chain is built from TRDV2 and TRDJ3; 8 bases match TRDD3. The germline CDR1 and CDR2 sequences are GEAIGNYY and EKD. The CDR3 runs 20 residues. CDR3 nucleotide sequence: TGTGCCTGTGACGGCCTCCTTGGGGGATTCAGCTCCTGGGACACCAGACAGATGTTTTTC. Protein product: CACDGLLGGFSSWDTRQMFF.

Turning to this clone: TCRdb's entry gives the protein of a much larger clone, which mismatches this DNA's translation at residue 16, likely from a read error; the protein reported here is translated from the DNA. This chain connects TRDV2 to TRDJ3; 9 bases are a match to TRDD3. Germline CDR1 is GEAIGNYY and CDR2 is EKD. CDR3 size: 19 residues. The CDR3 DNA follows: TGTGCCTGTGACAACGTACTGGGGGAGCACTCCTGGGACACCCGAAAGATGTTTTTC. As protein: CACDNVLGEHSWDTRKMFF.

With regard to this clone: This may arise from a read error, as a much more abundant clone is one base away. V gene TRDV1 combines with J gene TRDJ1; TRDD3 agrees at 13 bases. Per germline, CDR1 TSWWSYY and CDR2 QGS. V shed 2 bases, J shed 0 bases, and the junction held 30 bases outside the gene matches. The CDR3 sequence is 26 residues long. The CDR3 DNA reads as TGTGCTCTTGGGGAAGCCTTCCCTAAGTTCTCACCCTACTGGGGGATACGGGGGGGGTACACCGATAAACTCATCTTT. Its protein is CALGEAFPKFSPYWGIRGGYTDKLIF.

Judged by abundance, this clone is large. Other nucleotide sequences in the sample specify the same CDR3. The chain combines TRDV2 with TRDJ3, with TRDD3 matching 11 bases. CDR3 length equals 19 residues. Per the germline V gene, CDR1 is GEAIGNYY and CDR2 is EKD. J was trimmed by 0 bases and V by 0 bases; bases with no gene match: 3. The DNA of the CDR3 is TGTGCCTGTGACACCGTACTGGGGGATAGCTCCTGGGACACCCGACAGATGTTTTTC. It specifies CACDTVLGDSSWDTRQMFF.

In this sample, this clone turned up a few times. With a much larger clone just one base away, this may be a read error. In the same sample, other DNA sequences code for this CDR3. The genes are TRDV2 and TRDJ3; 11 nucleotides line up with TRDD3. The CDR3 covers 19 residues. CDR1 and CDR2 from the germline V gene are GEAIGNYY and EKD. The DNA for the CDR3 is TGTGCCTGTGACCCTATACTGGGGGATAACGACTGGGACACCCGGCAGATGTTTTTC. It codes for CACDPILGDNDWDTRQMFF.

By sample fraction, this clone is medium-sized. Possible read error: a much larger clone is one base away. The rearrangement links TRDV2 to TRDJ1; D unclear. Germline lookup yields CDR1 GEAIGNYY and CDR2 EKD. The CDR3 is 16 amino acids. Trimming stripped 3 bases from V and 0 bases from J, with 16 bases between. CDR3 in DNA: TGTGCCTGTGACGTTCTGGTAGGACTGTACACCGATAAACTCATCTTT. Protein sequence: CACDVLVGLYTDKLIF.

The sample holds a few counts of this clone. It may be a read error: a sequence one base away is much more abundant. The rearrangement joins TRDV1 to TRDJ1; TRDD3 matches 12 bases. Trimming took 1 base from V and 7 from J; bases not matched to a gene: 31. This CDR3 spans 24 amino acids. The germline CDR1 and CDR2 sequences are TSWWSYY and QGS. The DNA of the CDR3 is TGTGCTCTTGGGGAACGGCCTCAGGGGCGCCCACTAGCTGGGGGATACGCGAGGAGCTTTAAACTCATCTTT. This translates into CALGERPQGRPLAGGYARSFKLIF.

On this clone: Only one base separates this from a far larger clonotype, so it likely reflects a read error. This specimen includes other DNA sequences encoding the same CDR3. The chain has TRDV1 and TRDJ1, with 11 bases identical to TRDD3. The germline V gene has CDR1 TSWWSYY and CDR2 QGS. This CDR3 has 20 residues. In DNA, the CDR3 is TGTGCCCTTGGGGGTATACTTCCTTCCTATTCTGGGGGATACTTCGATAAACTCATCTTT. It translates to CALGGILPSYSGGYFDKLIF.